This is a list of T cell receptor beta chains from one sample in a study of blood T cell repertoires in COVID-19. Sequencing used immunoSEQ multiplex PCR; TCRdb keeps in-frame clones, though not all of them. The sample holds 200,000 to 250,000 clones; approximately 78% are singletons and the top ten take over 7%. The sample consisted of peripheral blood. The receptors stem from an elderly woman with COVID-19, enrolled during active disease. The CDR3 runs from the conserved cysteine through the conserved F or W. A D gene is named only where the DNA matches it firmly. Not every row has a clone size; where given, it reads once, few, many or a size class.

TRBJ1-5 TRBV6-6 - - CASSSTVQQPQHF TGTGCCAGCAGTTCGACAGTGCAGCAGCCCCAGCATTTT
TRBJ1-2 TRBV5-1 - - CASSPELRIGGYTF TGCGCCAGCAGCCCCGAGTTGAGGATTGGCGGCTACACCTTC
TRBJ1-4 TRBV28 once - CASSENPHRMEEKLFF TGTGCCAGCAGTGAGAACCCGCACAGGATGGAAGAAAAACTGTTTTTT
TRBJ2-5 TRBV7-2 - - CASSSDRGNGAQYF TGTGCCAGCAGCTCGGACCGGGGAAATGGGGCCCAGTACTTC
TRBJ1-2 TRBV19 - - CASSSELYGYGYTF TGTGCCAGTAGTTCCGAGCTTTACGGCTATGGCTACACCTTC
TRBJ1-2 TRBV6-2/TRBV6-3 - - CASSYGGTLNYGYTF TGTGCCAGCAGTTACGGAGGTACACTGAACTATGGCTACACCTTC
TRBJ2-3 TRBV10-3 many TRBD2 CAIRKTSGRADTQYF TGTGCCATCAGGAAAACTAGCGGGAGGGCAGATACGCAGTATTTT
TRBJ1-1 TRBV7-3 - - CASSETVTNTEAFF TGTGCCAGCAGTGAAACAGTGACGAACACTGAAGCTTTCTTT
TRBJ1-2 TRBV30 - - CAWSHGSYGYTF TGTGCCTGGAGTCATGGCTCCTATGGCTACACCTTC
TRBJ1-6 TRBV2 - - CASSPIRGESPLHF TGTGCCAGCAGCCCTATCCGGGGAGAGTCACCCCTCCACTTT
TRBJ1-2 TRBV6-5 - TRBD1 CASSPRTGDYGYTF TGTGCCAGCAGTCCGCGGACAGGCGACTATGGCTACACCTTC
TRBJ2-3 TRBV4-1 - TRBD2 CASSRGLAGGQDTQYF TGCGCCAGCAGCCGGGGACTAGCGGGAGGGCAAGATACGCAGTATTTT
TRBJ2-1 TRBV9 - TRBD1 CASSGPGQGYNEQFF TGTGCCAGCAGCGGGCCGGGACAGGGCTACAATGAGCAGTTCTTC
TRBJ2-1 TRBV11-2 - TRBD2 CASSLRLAGVGEQFF TGTGCCAGCAGCTTACGACTAGCGGGAGTTGGTGAGCAGTTCTTC
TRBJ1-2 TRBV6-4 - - CASSEGGGIDSGYTF TGTGCCAGCAGTGAGGGAGGAGGTATCGACTCAGGCTACACCTTC
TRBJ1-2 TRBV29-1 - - CSVPTSGYGYTF TGCAGCGTTCCCACCTCGGGGTATGGCTACACCTTC
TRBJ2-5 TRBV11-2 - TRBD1 CASSFGQAGLETQYF TGTGCCAGCAGCTTCGGACAGGCTGGGTTGGAGACCCAGTACTTC
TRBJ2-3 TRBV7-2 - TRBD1 CASSRDRAADTQYF TGTGCCAGCAGCCGGGACAGGGCTGCAGATACGCAGTATTTT
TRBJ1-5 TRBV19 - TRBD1 CASSTHRGLSNQPQHF TGTGCCAGTAGTACTCACAGGGGGCTGAGCAATCAGCCCCAGCATTTT
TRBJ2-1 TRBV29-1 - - CSVEGGRQNFEQFF TGCAGCGTTGAAGGGGGGCGACAGAATTTTGAGCAGTTCTTC
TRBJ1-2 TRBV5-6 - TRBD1 CASSSTGAIGYTF TGTGCCAGCAGCTCCACAGGGGCTATTGGCTACACCTTC
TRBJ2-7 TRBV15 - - CATSVRLGAYEQYF TGTGCCACCAGCGTCAGGTTAGGGGCCTACGAGCAGTACTTC
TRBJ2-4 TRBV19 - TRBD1 CASSTLPDRGLAKNIQYF TGTGCCAGTAGTACACTCCCTGACAGGGGTCTAGCCAAAAACATTCAGTACTTC
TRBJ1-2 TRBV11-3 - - CASSLATGYGYTF TGTGCCAGCAGCTTAGCCACAGGCTATGGCTACACCTTC
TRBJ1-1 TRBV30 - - CAWSVGGLGAEAFF TGTGCCTGGAGTGTAGGGGGTCTCGGCGCTGAAGCTTTCTTT
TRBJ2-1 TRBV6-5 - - CASSRESYNEQFF TGTGCCAGCAGCCGGGAGTCCTACAATGAGCAGTTCTTC
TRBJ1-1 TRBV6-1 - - CASSARGERMKTEAFF TGTGCCAGCAGTGCCAGGGGAGAACGGATGAAAACTGAAGCTTTCTTT
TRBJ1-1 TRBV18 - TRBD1 CASSATGGNTEAFF TGTGCCAGCTCAGCGACAGGGGGCAACACTGAAGCTTTCTTT
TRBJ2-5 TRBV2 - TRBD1 CASTETGVGETQYF TGTGCCAGCACCGAGACAGGGGTGGGAGAGACCCAGTACTTC
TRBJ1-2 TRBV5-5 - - CASSSQAQAYGYTF TGTGCCAGCAGCTCTCAGGCCCAGGCTTATGGCTACACCTTC
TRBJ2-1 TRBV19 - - CASSTSSRTPEQFF TGTGCCAGTAGTACGTCATCTAGAACCCCTGAGCAGTTCTTC
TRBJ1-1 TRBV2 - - CASKGQSMNTEAFF TGTGCCAGCAAAGGACAGTCTATGAACACTGAAGCTTTCTTT
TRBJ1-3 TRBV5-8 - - CASSLNLTPLGNTIYF TGTGCCAGCAGCTTGAATCTAACCCCTCTCGGAAACACCATATATTTT
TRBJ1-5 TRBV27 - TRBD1 CASSLSGQVYSNQPQHF TGTGCCAGCAGTTTATCCGGACAGGTTTATAGCAATCAGCCCCAGCATTTT
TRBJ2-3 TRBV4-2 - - CASSQGGLTDTQYF TGTGCCAGCAGCCAGGGCGGGCTCACAGATACGCAGTATTTT
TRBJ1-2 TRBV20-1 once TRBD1 CSAPGQGASTF TGCAGTGCTCCTGGGCAGGGGGCTAGCACCTTC
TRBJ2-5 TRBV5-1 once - CASSLNFQETQYF TGCGCCAGCAGCTTGAACTTCCAAGAGACCCAGTACTTC
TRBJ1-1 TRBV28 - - CASSGGGTEAFF TGTGCCAGCAGTGGGGGGGGCACTGAAGCTTTCTTT
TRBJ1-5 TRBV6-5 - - CASSWQGNQPQHF TGTGCCAGCAGTTGGCAGGGGAACCAGCCCCAGCATTTT
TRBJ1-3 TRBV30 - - CAWSGQNSGNTIYF TGTGCCTGGAGTGGACAGAACTCTGGAAACACCATATATTTT
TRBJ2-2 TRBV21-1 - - CASSKKAGPGELFF TGTGCCAGCAGCAAAAAGGCAGGGCCCGGGGAGCTGTTTTTT
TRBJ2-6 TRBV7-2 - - CASSSRLSGANVLTF TGTGCCAGCAGCTCCAGGCTCTCTGGGGCCAACGTCCTGACTTTC
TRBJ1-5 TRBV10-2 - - CASLDVGLLGNQPQHF TGCGCCAGCCTAGATGTGGGGCTTCTGGGAAATCAGCCCCAGCATTTT
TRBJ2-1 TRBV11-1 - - CASSLEVADNEQFF TGTGCCAGCAGCTTAGAAGTAGCGGATAATGAGCAGTTCTTC
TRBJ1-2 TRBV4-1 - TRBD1 CASSQRDRGTTGYGYTF TGCGCCAGCAGTCAGCGGGACAGGGGGACGACAGGGTATGGCTACACCTTC
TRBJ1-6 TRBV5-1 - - CASSLGGGDSPLHF TGCGCCAGCAGCTTGGGCGGGGGGGATTCACCCCTCCACTTT
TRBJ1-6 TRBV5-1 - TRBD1 CASSLVTGGSPLHF TGCGCCAGCAGCTTGGTCACAGGGGGCTCACCCCTCCACTTT
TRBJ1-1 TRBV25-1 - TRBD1 CASRQGANTEAFF TGTGCCAGCAGACAGGGGGCAAACACTGAAGCTTTCTTT
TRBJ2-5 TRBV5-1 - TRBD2 CASRLAETQYF TGCGCCAGCAGACTAGCGGAGACCCAGTACTTC
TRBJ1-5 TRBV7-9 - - CASSLDGQPQHF TGTGCCAGCAGCTTAGACGGTCAGCCCCAGCATTTT
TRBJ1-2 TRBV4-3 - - CASSPSPGANYGYTF TGCGCCAGCAGCCCATCGCCGGGAGCTAACTATGGCTACACCTTC
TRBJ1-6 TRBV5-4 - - CASSLGQNNSPLHF TGTGCCAGCAGCTTGGGACAAAATAATTCACCCCTCCACTTT
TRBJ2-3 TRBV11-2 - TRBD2 CASSLVPLAVGTDTQYF TGTGCCAGCAGCTTAGTCCCACTAGCGGTGGGCACAGATACGCAGTATTTT
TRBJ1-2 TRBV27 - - CASRPSQGRGYTF TGTGCCAGCAGACCATCACAGGGTCGGGGCTACACCTTC
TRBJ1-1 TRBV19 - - CASTSTRGTEAFF TGTGCCAGTACCTCCACGCGGGGGACTGAAGCTTTCTTT
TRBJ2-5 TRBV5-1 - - CASSLPGEETQYF TGCGCCAGCAGCTTACCAGGGGAAGAGACCCAGTACTTC
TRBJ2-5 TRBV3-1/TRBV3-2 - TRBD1 CASSQDWDRGKTQYF TGTGCCAGCAGCCAAGATTGGGACAGGGGGAAGACCCAGTACTTC
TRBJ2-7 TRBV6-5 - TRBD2 CASSYGTRGAYEQYF TGTGCCAGCAGTTACGGGACTAGGGGGGCCTACGAGCAGTACTTC